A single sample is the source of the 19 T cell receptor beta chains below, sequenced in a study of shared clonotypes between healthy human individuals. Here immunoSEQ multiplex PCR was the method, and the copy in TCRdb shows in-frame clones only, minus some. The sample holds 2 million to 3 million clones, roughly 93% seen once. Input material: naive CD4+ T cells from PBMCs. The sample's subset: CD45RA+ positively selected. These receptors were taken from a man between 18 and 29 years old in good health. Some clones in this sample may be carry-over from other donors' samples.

CDR3 DNA: TGTGCCAGCAGTTCAAGACTTGGACAGGGATCAGCATCAGATACGCAGTATTTT. Translating gives CASSSRLGQGSASDTQYF. This rearrangement joins TRBV28 to TRBJ2-3; TRBD1 aligns across 8 bases. The V segment lost 4 bases and the J segment 4 bases; nucleotides outside the gene matches: 16. In germline, CDR1 is MDHEN, CDR2 SYDVKM. CDR3 length equals 18 residues. Full variable domain (rest looked up from reference TRBV28 and TRBJ2-3): DVKVTQSSRYLVKRTGEKVFLECVQDMDHENMFWYRQDPGLGLRLIYFSYDVKMKEKGDIPEGYSVSREKKERFSLILESASTNQTSMYLCASSSRLGQGSASDTQYFGPGTRLTVL.

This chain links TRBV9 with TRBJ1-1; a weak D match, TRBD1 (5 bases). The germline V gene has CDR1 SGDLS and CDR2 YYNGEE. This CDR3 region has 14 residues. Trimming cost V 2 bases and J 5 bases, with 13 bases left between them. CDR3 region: CASSVTGTVTEAFF. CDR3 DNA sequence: TGTGCCAGCAGCGTGACGGGGACGGTTACTGAAGCTTTCTTT.

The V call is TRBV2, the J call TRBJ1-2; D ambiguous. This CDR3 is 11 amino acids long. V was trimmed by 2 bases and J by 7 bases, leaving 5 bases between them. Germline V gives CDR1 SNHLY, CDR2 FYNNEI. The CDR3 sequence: CASSENGGYTF. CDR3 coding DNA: TGTGCCAGCAGTGAAAACGGTGGCTACACCTTC.

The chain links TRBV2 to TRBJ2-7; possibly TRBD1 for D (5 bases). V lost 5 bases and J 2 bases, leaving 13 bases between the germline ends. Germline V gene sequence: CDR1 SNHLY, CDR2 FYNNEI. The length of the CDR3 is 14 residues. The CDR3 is CASSSSLGAYEQYF. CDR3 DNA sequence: TGTGCCAGCAGTTCAAGTTTAGGGGCCTACGAGCAGTACTTC. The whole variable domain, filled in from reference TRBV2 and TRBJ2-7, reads EPEVTQTPSHQVTQMGQEVILRCVPISNHLYFYWYRQILGQKVEFLVSFYNNEISEKSEIFDDQFSVERPDGSNFTLKIRSTKLEDSAMYFCASSSSLGAYEQYFGPGTRLTVT.

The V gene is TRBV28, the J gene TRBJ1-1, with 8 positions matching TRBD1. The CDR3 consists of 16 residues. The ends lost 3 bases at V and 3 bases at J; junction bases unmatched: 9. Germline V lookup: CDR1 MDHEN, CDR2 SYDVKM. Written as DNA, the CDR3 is TGTGCCAGCAGTTTCCCCCAGGGGGCTGGGTACACTGAAGCTTTCTTT. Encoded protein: CASSFPQGAGYTEAFF.

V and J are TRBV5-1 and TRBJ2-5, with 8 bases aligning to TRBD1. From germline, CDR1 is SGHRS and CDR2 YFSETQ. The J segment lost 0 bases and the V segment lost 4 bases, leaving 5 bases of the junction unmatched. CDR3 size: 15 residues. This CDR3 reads CASSGGQEYQETQYF. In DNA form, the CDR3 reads TGCGCCAGCAGCGGGGGACAGGAATACCAAGAGACCCAGTACTTC.

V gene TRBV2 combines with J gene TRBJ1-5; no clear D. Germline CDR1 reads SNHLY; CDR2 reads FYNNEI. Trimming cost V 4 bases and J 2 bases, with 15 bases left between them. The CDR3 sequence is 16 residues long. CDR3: CASSGGGEGGNQPQHF. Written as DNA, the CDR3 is TGTGCCAGCAGTGGAGGCGGTGAGGGTGGCAATCAGCCCCAGCATTTT.

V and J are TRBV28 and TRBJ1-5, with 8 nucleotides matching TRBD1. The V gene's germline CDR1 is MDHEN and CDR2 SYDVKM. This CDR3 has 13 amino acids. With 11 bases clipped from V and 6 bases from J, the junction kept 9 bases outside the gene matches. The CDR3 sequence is CAAQGAGGQPQHF. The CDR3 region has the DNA TGTGCCGCGCAGGGGGCCGGGGGTCAGCCCCAGCATTTT.

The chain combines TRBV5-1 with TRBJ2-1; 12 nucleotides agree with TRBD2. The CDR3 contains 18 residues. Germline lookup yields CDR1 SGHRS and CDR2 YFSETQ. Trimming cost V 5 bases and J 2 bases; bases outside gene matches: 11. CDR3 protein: CASSNLLLAGGAYNEQFF. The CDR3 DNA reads TGCGCCAGCAGTAACCTTCTCCTAGCGGGAGGGGCCTACAATGAGCAGTTCTTC.

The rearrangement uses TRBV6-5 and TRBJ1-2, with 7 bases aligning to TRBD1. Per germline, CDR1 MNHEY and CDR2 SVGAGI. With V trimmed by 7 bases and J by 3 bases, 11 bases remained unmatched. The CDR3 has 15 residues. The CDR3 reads CASTRRGGSDYGYTF. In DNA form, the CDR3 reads TGTGCCAGCACCCGCCGAGGGGGCTCCGACTATGGCTACACCTTC.

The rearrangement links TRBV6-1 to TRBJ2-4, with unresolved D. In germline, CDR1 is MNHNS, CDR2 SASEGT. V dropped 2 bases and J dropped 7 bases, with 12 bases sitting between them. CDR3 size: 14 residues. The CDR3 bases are TGTGCCAGCAGTGAATCATGGCTATCGAACATTCAGTACTTC. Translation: CASSESWLSNIQYF.

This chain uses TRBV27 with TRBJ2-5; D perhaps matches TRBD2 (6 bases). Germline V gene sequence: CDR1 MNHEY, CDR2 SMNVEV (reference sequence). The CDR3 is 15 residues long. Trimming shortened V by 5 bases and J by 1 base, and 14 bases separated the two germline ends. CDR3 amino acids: CASSTYGDFQETQYF. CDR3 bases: TGTGCCAGCAGTACTTATGGGGACTTCCAAGAGACCCAGTACTTC.

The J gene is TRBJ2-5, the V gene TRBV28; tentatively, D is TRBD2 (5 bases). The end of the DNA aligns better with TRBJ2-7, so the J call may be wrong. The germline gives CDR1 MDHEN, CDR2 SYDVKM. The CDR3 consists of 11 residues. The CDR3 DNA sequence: TGTGCCAGCCGGGGAAACTACGAGCAGTACTTC. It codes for CASRGNYEQYF.

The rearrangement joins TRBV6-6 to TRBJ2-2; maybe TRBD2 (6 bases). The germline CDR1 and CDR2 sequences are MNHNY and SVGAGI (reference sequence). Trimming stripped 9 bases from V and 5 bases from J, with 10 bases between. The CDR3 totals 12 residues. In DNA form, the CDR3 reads TGTGCCAGTCCGAGCGGGACCGGGGAGCTGTTTTTT. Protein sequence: CASPSGTGELFF.

DNA of the CDR3: TGTGCCAGCAGCCCGGGACTAGCCGGGACTACGCAGTATTTT. Its protein product is CASSPGLAGTTQYF. This chain links TRBV2 with TRBJ2-3; TRBD2 matches at 9 bases. The CDR3 length is 14 residues. CDR1 is SNHLY, CDR2 FYNNEI, per germline. V dropped 6 bases and J dropped 8; count of bases not matched to a gene: 9. Together with reference TRBV2 and TRBJ2-3, the CDR3 gives the full variable domain: EPEVTQTPSHQVTQMGQEVILRCVPISNHLYFYWYRQILGQKVEFLVSFYNNEISEKSEIFDDQFSVERPDGSNFTLKIRSTKLEDSAMYFCASSPGLAGTTQYFGPGTRLTVL.

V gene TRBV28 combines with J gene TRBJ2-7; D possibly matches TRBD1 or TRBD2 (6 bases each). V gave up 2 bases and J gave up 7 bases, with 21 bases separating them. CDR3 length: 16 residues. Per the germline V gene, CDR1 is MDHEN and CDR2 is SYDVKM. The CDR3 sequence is CASSLGAGRTQGEQYF. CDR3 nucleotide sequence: TGTGCCAGCAGTTTAGGGGCGGGACGGACCCAGGGGGAGCAGTACTTC.

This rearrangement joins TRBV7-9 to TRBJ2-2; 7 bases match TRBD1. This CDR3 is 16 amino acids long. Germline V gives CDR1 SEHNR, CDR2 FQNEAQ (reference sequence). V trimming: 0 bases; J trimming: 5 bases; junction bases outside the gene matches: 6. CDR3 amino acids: CASSLATTGLTGELFF. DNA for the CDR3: TGTGCCAGCAGCTTAGCGACGACAGGGTTGACCGGGGAGCTGTTTTTT.

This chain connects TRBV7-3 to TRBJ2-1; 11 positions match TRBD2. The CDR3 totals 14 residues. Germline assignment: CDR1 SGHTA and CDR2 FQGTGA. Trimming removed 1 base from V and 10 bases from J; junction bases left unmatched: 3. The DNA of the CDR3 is TGTGCCAGCAGCTTAATAGGGACTAGCGGAGAGCAGTTCTTC. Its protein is CASSLIGTSGEQFF.

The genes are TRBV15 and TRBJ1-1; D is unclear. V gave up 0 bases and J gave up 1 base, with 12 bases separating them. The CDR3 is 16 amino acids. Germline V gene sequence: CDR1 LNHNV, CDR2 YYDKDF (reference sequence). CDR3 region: CATSRDLEYSNTEAFF. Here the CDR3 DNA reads TGTGCCACCAGCAGAGATCTGGAGTATTCGAACACTGAAGCTTTCTTT. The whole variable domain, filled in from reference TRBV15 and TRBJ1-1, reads DAMVIQNPRYQVTQFGKPVTLSCSQTLNHNVMYWYQQKSSQAPKLLFHYYDKDFNNEADTPDNFQSRRPNTSFCFLDIRSPGLGDTAMYLCATSRDLEYSNTEAFFGQGTRLTVV.